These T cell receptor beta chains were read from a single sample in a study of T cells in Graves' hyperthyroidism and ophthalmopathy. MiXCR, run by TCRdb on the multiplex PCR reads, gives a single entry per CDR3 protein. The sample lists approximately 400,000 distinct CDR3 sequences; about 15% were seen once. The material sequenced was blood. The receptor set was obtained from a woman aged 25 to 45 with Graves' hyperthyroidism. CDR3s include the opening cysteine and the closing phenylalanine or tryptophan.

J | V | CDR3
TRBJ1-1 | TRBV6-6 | CASSYLGGRVAFF
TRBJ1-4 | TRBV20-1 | CSAKGQTNEKLFF
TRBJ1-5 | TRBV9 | CASSVARANSNQPQHF
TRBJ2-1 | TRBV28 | CASNLGLAHNEQFF
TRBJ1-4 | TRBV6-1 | CASQRIRGDNEKLFF
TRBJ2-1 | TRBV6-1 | CASSTQSGRLNEQFF
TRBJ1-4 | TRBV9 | CASSFQGQSNEKLFF
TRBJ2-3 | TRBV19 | CASSSFTDTQYF
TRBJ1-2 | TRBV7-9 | CASSLVGTESYGYTF
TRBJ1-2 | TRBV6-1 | CASSPGGVDYGYTF
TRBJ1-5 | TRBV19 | CASSITGPDNQPQHF
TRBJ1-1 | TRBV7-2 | CASSPQAIFGEAFF
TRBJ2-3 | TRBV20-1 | CSARDNLLAGTDTQYF
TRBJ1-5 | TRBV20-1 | CSATLQGSNQPQHF
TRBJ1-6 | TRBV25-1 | CASSEGTNSPLHF
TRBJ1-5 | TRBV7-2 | CASSLFMDQPQHF
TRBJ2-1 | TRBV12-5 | CASGLFGSEQFF
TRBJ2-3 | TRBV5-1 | CASSLVGLREQYF
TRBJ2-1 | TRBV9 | CASSVEGRAFDEQFF
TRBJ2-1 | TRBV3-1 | CASSPGTRANEQFF
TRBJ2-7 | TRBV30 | CAGNSGTGVTEQYF
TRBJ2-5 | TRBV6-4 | CASSTKAGAETQYF
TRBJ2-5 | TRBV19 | CASRRQGLLGETQYF
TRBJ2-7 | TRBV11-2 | CASRLAGDYEQYF
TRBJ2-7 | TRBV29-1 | CSGRGINEQYF
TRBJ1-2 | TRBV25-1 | CASSEIGEPYGYTF
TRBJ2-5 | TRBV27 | CASSPGGSGVQETQYF
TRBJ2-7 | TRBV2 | CASSRGTYEQYF
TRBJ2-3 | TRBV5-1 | CASSLSGTVSDTQYF
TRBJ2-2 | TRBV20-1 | CSASRGEANTGELFF
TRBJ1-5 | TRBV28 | CASRHRDNYSNQPQHF
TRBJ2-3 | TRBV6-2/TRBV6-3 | CASSWTGADTQYF
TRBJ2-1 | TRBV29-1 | CSALSGTGGVRQFF
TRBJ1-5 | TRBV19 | CASSPGQDSNQPQHF
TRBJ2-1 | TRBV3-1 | CASSQDEGLYNEQFF
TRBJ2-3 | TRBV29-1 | CSVKGALQGATDTQYF
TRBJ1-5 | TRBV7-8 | CASSRRGEQPQHF
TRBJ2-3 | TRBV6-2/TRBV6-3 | CASSHRGLADTQYF
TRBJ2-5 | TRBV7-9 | CASSPSGQGNSATQYF
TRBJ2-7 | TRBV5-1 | CASSLYTAGGEQYF
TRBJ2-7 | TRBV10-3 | CAISDRYEQYF
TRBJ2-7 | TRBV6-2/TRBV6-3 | CASSRGGPSGKGREQYF
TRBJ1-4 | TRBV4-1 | CASSRHRQGPNEKLFF
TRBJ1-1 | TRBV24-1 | CATQDRGNTEAFF
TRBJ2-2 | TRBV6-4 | CASSEGMGQGAPTGELFF
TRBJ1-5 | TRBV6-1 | CASRQRTGLQPQHF
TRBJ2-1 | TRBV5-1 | CASSVQQAHEQFF
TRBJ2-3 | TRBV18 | CASSSIAGGAVTDTQYF
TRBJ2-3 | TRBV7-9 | CASSLVGGSTDTQYF
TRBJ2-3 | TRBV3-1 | CASSLLGFTDTQYF
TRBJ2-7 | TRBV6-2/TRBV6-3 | CASSYEKRGDEQYF
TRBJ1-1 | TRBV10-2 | CASSEFLGRTEAFF
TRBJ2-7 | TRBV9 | CASSVVSGPLYEQYF